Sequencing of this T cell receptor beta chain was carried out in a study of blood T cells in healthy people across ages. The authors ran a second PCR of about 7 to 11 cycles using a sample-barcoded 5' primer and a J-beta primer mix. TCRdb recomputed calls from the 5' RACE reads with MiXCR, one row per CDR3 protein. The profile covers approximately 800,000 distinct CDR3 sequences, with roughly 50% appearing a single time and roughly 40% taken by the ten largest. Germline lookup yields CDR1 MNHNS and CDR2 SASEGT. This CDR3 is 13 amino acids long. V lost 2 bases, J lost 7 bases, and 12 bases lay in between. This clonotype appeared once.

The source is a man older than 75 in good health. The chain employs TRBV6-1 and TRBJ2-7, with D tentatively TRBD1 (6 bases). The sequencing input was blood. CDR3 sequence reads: CASSEPGTQEQYF. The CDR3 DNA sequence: TGTGCCAGCAGTGAACCGGGGACACAGGAGCAGTACTTC.